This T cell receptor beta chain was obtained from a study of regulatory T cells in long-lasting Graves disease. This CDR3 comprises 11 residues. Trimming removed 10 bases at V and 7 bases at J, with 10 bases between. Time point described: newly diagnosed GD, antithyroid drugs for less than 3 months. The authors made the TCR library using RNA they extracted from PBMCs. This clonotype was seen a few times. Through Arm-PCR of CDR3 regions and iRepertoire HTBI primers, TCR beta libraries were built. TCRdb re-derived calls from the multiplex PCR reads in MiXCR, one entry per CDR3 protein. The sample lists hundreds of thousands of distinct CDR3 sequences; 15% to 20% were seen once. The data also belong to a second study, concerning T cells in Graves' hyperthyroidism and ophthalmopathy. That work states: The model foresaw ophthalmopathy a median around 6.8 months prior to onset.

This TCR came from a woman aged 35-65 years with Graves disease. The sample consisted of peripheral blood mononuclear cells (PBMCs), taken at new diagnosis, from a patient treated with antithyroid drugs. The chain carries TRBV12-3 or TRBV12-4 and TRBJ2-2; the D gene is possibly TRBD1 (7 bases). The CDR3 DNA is TGTGCCACCAGGGGGGTCGGGGAGCTGTTTTTT. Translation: CATRGVGELFF.